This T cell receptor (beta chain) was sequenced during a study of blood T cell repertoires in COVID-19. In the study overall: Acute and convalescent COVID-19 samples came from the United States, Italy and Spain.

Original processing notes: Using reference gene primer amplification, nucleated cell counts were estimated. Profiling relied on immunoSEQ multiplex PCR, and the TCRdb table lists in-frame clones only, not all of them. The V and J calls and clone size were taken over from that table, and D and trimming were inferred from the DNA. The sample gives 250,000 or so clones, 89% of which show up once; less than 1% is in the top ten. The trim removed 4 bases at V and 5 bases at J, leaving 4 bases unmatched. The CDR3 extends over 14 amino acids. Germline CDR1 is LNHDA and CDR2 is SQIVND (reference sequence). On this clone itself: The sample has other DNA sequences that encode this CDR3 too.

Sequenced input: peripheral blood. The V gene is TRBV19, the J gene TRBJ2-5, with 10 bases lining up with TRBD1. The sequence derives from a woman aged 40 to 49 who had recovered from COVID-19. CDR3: CASSRDRGQETQYF. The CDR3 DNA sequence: TGTGCCAGTAGTAGGGACAGGGGTCAGGAGACCCAGTACTTC.